These 8 T cell receptor beta chains came from one sample sequenced in a study of cytomegalovirus exposure and HLA in healthy donors. The PCR had 60 Vbeta and 13 Jbeta primers. Generated by immunoSEQ multiplex PCR, the TCRdb table keeps only in-frame clones and is missing some. The repertoire includes 80,000 to 100,000 clones, 70% to 80% of them detected once, and 3% to 3.5% sits in the top ten. The sequenced sample was PBMCs. The receptors derive from a middle-aged man in good health and CMV-seronegative.

V is TRBV6-4 and J is TRBJ1-6; D gene ambiguous. Between the trimmed V and J ends, which lost 3 bases and 13 bases, there was a span of 16 bases. The CDR3 runs to 14 residues. The germline V gene has CDR1 MRHNA and CDR2 SNTAGT. The CDR3 loop reads CASSEILSGSPLHF. The CDR3 DNA reads as TGTGCCAGCAGTGAGATCTTGTCCGGTTCGCCCCTCCACTTT.

This chain connects TRBV27 to TRBJ2-3; D ambiguous. Germline V gene lookup returns CDR1 MNHEY and CDR2 SMNVEV (reference sequence). Trimming stripped 6 bases from V and 0 bases from J, with 4 bases between. The CDR3 spans 12 residues. The CDR3 bases are TGTGCCAGCAGCGTTAGCACAGATACGCAGTATTTT. Translation gives CASSVSTDTQYF.

The chain uses TRBV22-1 and TRBJ2-3; TRBD2 is taken as the D call from the table, unchecked against the DNA. TRBV22-1 is listed as a pseudogene. CDR3 length equals 16 residues. This CDR3 is CPGSARPPGRGDTQYF. CDR3 coding DNA: TGTCCTGGGAGCGCACGTCCTCCGGGGCGGGGAGATACGCAGTATTTT.

The gene calls are TRBV7-8 and TRBJ1-2; D possibly corresponds to TRBD1 (5 bases). CDR3 length equals 13 residues. CDR1 and CDR2 from the germline V gene are SGHVS and FQNEAQ. Trimming cost V 5 bases and J 4 bases, with 11 bases left between them. CDR3 nucleotide sequence: TGTGCCAGCAGCCCACGGGGGTCCTATGGCTACACCTTC. This translates into CASSPRGSYGYTF.

The chain employs TRBV14 and TRBJ2-2; 10 nucleotides line up with TRBD2. This CDR3 comprises 19 residues. Germline CDR1 is SGHDN and CDR2 is FVKESK. V gave up 0 bases and J gave up 6 bases; unmatched junction bases: 13. CDR3 nucleotides: TGTGCCAGCAGCCAAGAAATTATACTAGCGGGGATCGAAGCCGGGGAGCTGTTTTTT. Translated: CASSQEIILAGIEAGELFF.

The rearrangement uses TRBV6-5 and TRBJ2-7; TRBD1 agrees at 7 bases. After removal of 6 bases from V and 5 bases from J, the junction contained 7 bases not matched to a gene. Germline V gene sequence: CDR1 MNHEY, CDR2 SVGAGI. This CDR3 region has 13 residues. The CDR3 reads CASRRDRADEQYF. CDR3 coding DNA: TGTGCCAGCAGAAGAGACAGGGCAGACGAGCAGTACTTC.

This clone showed up just a few times. CDR3 DNA: TGTGCCAGTACATCCCCAAGGGACAGAAAGAATGAAAAACTGTTTTTT. Amino acid sequence: CASTSPRDRKNEKLFF. The V call is TRBV19, the J call TRBJ1-4; 7 bases agree with TRBD1. CDR3 length: 16 residues. Germline CDR1 reads LNHDA; CDR2 reads SQIVND (reference sequence). The ends lost 7 bases at V and 5 bases at J; junction bases unmatched: 13.

This clone was recorded only once. The V and J genes are TRBV2 and TRBJ1-2; no definite D call. This CDR3 comprises 12 residues. V dropped 1 base and J dropped 5 bases, with 5 bases sitting between them. Germline CDR1 and CDR2: SNHLY and FYNNEI. CDR3 region: CASSEDRYGYTF. In DNA, the CDR3 is TGTGCCAGCAGTGAAGACAGATATGGCTACACCTTC.